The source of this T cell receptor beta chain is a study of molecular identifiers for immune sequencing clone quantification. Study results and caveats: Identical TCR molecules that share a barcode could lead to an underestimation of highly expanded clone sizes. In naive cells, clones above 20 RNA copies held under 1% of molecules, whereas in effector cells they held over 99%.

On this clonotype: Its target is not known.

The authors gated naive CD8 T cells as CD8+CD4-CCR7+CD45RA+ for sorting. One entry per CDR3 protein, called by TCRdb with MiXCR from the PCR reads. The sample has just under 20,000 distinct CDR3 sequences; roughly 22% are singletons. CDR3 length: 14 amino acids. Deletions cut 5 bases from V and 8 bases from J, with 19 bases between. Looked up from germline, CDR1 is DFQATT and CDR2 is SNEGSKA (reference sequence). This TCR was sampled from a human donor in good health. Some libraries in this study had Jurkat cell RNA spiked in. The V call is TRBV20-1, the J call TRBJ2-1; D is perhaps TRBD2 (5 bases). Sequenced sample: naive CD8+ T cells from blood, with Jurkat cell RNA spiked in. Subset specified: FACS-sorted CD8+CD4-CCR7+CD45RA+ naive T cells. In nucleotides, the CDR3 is TGCAGTGCTGTTAGTCGGGGTGGGTTCGATGAGCAGTTCTTC. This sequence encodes CSAVSRGGFDEQFF.